These T cell receptor beta chains were read from a single sample in a study of cytomegalovirus exposure and HLA in healthy donors. The assay was immunoSEQ multiplex PCR, and TCRdb's table has in-frame clones only and misses some. Among 110,000 to 150,000 clones listed, 60% to 80% were seen once. Sequenced sample: PBMCs. The receptors derive from a woman aged 25 to 39 in good health and CMV-seronegative. CDR3s include the opening cysteine and the closing phenylalanine or tryptophan. Each record gives: J gene, V gene, D gene, clone size, CDR3 protein, CDR3 DNA. A D gene is named only where the DNA matches it firmly. Some rows mark clone size as missing; the rest say once, few, many or name a class of expanded clone.

J: TRBJ2-7; V: TRBV5-4; D: NA; size: once; CDR3: CASSFQQAYEQYF; DNA: TGTGCCAGCAGCTTCCAACAGGCCTACGAGCAGTACTTC
J: TRBJ2-1; V: TRBV4-1; D: TRBD2; size: NA; CDR3: CASSQDPSGDPYNEQFF; DNA: TGCGCCAGCAGCCAAGATCCTAGCGGGGACCCCTACAATGAGCAGTTCTTC
J: TRBJ2-2; V: TRBV19; D: NA; size: NA; CDR3: CASSPRDGELFF; DNA: TGTGCCAGTAGTCCCCGGGACGGGGAGCTGTTTTTT
J: TRBJ1-3; V: TRBV18; D: NA; size: once; CDR3: CASSPPVAGNTIYF; DNA: TGTGCCAGCAGCCCGCCGGTGGCTGGAAACACCATATATTTT
J: TRBJ2-7; V: TRBV7-9; D: TRBD1; size: once; CDR3: CSSSPGTGDIYEQYF; DNA: TGTTCCAGCAGCCCAGGGACAGGGGATATCTACGAGCAGTACTTC
J: TRBJ2-1; V: TRBV5-5; D: TRBD2; size: NA; CDR3: CASSTGGQSNEQFF; DNA: TGTGCCAGCAGCACGGGGGGGCAGAGTAATGAGCAGTTCTTC
J: TRBJ1-3; V: TRBV6-5; D: NA; size: NA; CDR3: CASSLFQTGSGNTIYF; DNA: TGTGCCAGCAGTTTGTTTCAGACAGGCTCTGGAAACACCATATATTTT
J: TRBJ2-7; V: TRBV6-5; D: TRBD1; size: NA; CDR3: CASSYGGTGTGQYF; DNA: TGTGCCAGCAGTTACGGGGGGACAGGGACGGGGCAGTACTTC
J: TRBJ1-1; V: TRBV4-1; D: NA; size: NA; CDR3: CASSQTANTEAFF; DNA: TGCGCCAGCAGCCAAACAGCGAACACTGAAGCTTTCTTT
J: TRBJ2-3; V: TRBV14; D: NA; size: NA; CDR3: CASSRVGDKRTDTQYF; DNA: TGTGCCAGCAGCCGTGTGGGGGACAAGAGGACAGATACGCAGTATTTT
J: TRBJ2-1; V: TRBV1; D: NA; size: NA; CDR3: CTSSQGAGGPYNEQFF; DNA: TGCACCAGCAGCCAAGGAGCGGGGGGGCCCTACAATGAGCAGTTCTTC
J: TRBJ2-2; V: TRBV28; D: NA; size: NA; CDR3: CASSSRDTHTGELFF; DNA: TGTGCCAGCAGTAGCCGGGACACCCACACCGGGGAGCTGTTTTTT
J: TRBJ2-1; V: TRBV19; D: NA; size: NA; CDR3: CASSIGYNEQFF; DNA: TGTGCCAGTAGTATCGGCTACAATGAGCAGTTCTTC
J: TRBJ2-7; V: TRBV4-2; D: TRBD1; size: NA; CDR3: CASSQEAGTGSYEQYF; DNA: TGTGCCAGCAGCCAAGAAGCCGGGACAGGGTCCTACGAGCAGTACTTC
J: TRBJ1-1; V: TRBV2; D: NA; size: NA; CDR3: CATKQGRDTEAFF; DNA: TGTGCCACCAAACAGGGACGAGACACTGAAGCTTTCTTT
J: TRBJ2-1; V: TRBV14; D: NA; size: NA; CDR3: CASSLSGYLDEQFF; DNA: TGTGCCAGCAGTTTATCGGGATACTTGGATGAGCAGTTCTTC
J: TRBJ1-2; V: TRBV2; D: NA; size: NA; CDR3: CASRTGLTGSYGYTF; DNA: TGTGCCAGCAGGACAGGTCTTACAGGGTCTTATGGCTACACCTTC
J: TRBJ1-1; V: TRBV27; D: TRBD1; size: NA; CDR3: CASSPRTGLKWTEAFF; DNA: TGTGCCAGCAGTCCTCGGACAGGGCTTAAATGGACTGAAGCTTTCTTT
J: TRBJ2-7; V: TRBV9; D: TRBD1; size: NA; CDR3: CASSVGPRDRGYEQYF; DNA: TGTGCCAGCAGCGTAGGTCCCCGGGACAGGGGATACGAGCAGTACTTC
J: TRBJ1-2; V: TRBV2; D: NA; size: NA; CDR3: CASSDFRDYGYTF; DNA: TGTGCCAGCAGCGACTTCAGGGACTATGGCTACACCTTC
J: TRBJ1-5; V: TRBV15; D: NA; size: NA; CDR3: CATSPWPNQPQHF; DNA: TGTGCCACCAGCCCCTGGCCCAATCAGCCCCAGCATTTT
J: TRBJ1-1; V: TRBV12-5; D: NA; size: NA; CDR3: CASGFYGNTEAFF; DNA: TGTGCTAGTGGTTTTTACGGGAACACTGAAGCTTTCTTT
J: TRBJ2-1; V: TRBV27; D: TRBD2; size: NA; CDR3: CASSQTSGGPSYNEQFF; DNA: TGTGCCAGCAGCCAAACTAGCGGGGGACCCTCCTACAATGAGCAGTTCTTC
J: TRBJ2-2; V: TRBV2; D: NA; size: NA; CDR3: CASSVDRNTGELFF; DNA: TGTGCCAGCAGTGTGGACAGAAACACCGGGGAGCTGTTTTTT
J: TRBJ1-1; V: TRBV9; D: TRBD1; size: once; CDR3: CASSVGTVRLNTEAFF; DNA: TGTGCCAGCAGCGTTGGGACAGTAAGGTTGAACACTGAAGCTTTCTTT
J: TRBJ1-1; V: TRBV4-1; D: NA; size: NA; CDR3: CASSQPLTGSWGNTEAFF; DNA: TGCGCCAGCAGCCAACCGCTGACAGGTTCTTGGGGGAACACTGAAGCTTTCTTT
J: TRBJ2-7; V: TRBV11-2; D: NA; size: NA; CDR3: CASSLTQGGRTGNSYEQYF; DNA: TGTGCCAGCAGCCTAACGCAGGGGGGGCGGACAGGGAACTCCTACGAGCAGTACTTC
J: TRBJ2-1; V: TRBV19; D: TRBD2; size: once; CDR3: CASSSRTSGGYNEQFF; DNA: TGTGCCAGTAGTTCAAGGACTAGCGGGGGGTACAATGAGCAGTTCTTC
J: TRBJ2-5; V: TRBV5-4; D: NA; size: NA; CDR3: CAGGGLADLEETQYF; DNA: TGTGCCGGGGGGGGGCTAGCGGATTTGGAGGAGACCCAGTACTTC